This is a list of T cell receptor beta chains from one sample in a study of shared clonotypes between healthy human individuals. Assay used: immunoSEQ multiplex PCR; TCRdb lists only in-frame clones, some missing. This table has 1.4 million to 1.5 million clones, roughly 96% appearing once. Sequences were obtained from naive CD4+ T cells sorted from blood. Every receptor here comes from a man aged 25 to 45 in good health. Both conserved end residues are part of each CDR3. D genes are given only for firm matches.

J gene	V gene	D gene	CDR3 protein	CDR3 DNA
TRBJ2-7	TRBV27	.	CASSLFGRKYEQYF	TGTGCCAGCAGTTTATTCGGGAGAAAGTACGAGCAGTACTTC
TRBJ2-3	TRBV27	.	CASSLWDTQYF	TGTGCCAGCAGTTTGTGGGATACGCAGTATTTT
TRBJ2-7	TRBV9	TRBD1	CASSGTGGTYEQYF	TGTGCCAGCAGCGGGACAGGGGGGACCTACGAGCAGTACTTC
TRBJ1-5	TRBV25-1	.	CASTAGEYQPQHF	TGTGCCAGCACCGCAGGGGAATATCAGCCCCAGCATTTT
TRBJ2-5	TRBV10-3	.	CAISKGDSEETQYF	TGTGCCATCAGTAAGGGCGACAGCGAAGAGACCCAGTACTTC
TRBJ2-7	TRBV9	.	CASSGGSYEQYF	TGTGCCAGCAGCGGGGGGTCTTACGAGCAGTACTTC
TRBJ2-5	TRBV18	.	CASSGGKETQYF	TGTGCCAGCTCCGGAGGCAAAGAGACCCAGTACTTC
TRBJ2-1	TRBV11-2	TRBD2	CASSLQRGEQFF	TGTGCCAGCAGCTTACAGCGGGGTGAGCAGTTCTTC
TRBJ1-1	TRBV6-1	.	CASSELGVNTEAFF	TGTGCCAGCAGTGAATTAGGGGTCAACACTGAAGCTTTCTTT
TRBJ1-2	TRBV27	.	CASSLSGSYGYTF	TGTGCCAGCAGTTTATCGGGGAGCTATGGCTACACCTTC
TRBJ1-1	TRBV5-1	.	CASSLSSGRPEAFF	TGCGCCAGCAGCTTGAGTTCCGGGAGACCTGAAGCTTTCTTT
TRBJ1-5	TRBV18	.	CASSPRPRGNQPQHF	TGTGCCAGCTCACCACGACCCCGAGGCAATCAGCCCCAGCATTTT
TRBJ2-3	TRBV7-3	TRBD2	CASSLSPTLAGPTDTQYF	TGTGCCAGCAGCTTAAGCCCTACCTTAGCGGGACCCACAGATACGCAGTATTTT
TRBJ2-3	TRBV28	.	CASSFVSTDTQYF	TGTGCCAGCAGTTTCGTCTCCACAGATACGCAGTATTTT
TRBJ2-2	TRBV9	.	CASSERGTANTGELFF	TGTGCCAGCAGCGAGAGGGGGACGGCGAACACCGGGGAGCTGTTTTTT
TRBJ1-3	TRBV18	.	CASSLLPNPGPGNTIYF	TGTGCCAGCTCACTCTTACCTAACCCCGGTCCTGGAAACACCATATATTTT
TRBJ2-3	TRBV15	.	CATSRAIRTQYF	TGTGCCACCAGCAGAGCGATCCGAACGCAGTATTTT
TRBJ2-7	TRBV7-9	.	CASSETGYHYEQYF	TGTGCCAGCAGCGAGACCGGATACCACTACGAGCAGTACTTC
TRBJ2-3	TRBV7-6	TRBD2	CASSLGPSGLKADTQYF	TGTGCCAGCAGCTTAGGGCCTAGCGGGCTTAAGGCAGATACGCAGTATTTT
TRBJ2-7	TRBV2	TRBD1	CASREWTGSLDEQYF	TGTGCCAGCAGAGAATGGACAGGGTCGCTAGACGAGCAGTACTTC
TRBJ2-7	TRBV5-1	.	CASSLVGGRDEQYF	TGCGCCAGCAGCTTGGTAGGGGGACGCGACGAGCAGTACTTC
TRBJ1-1	TRBV13	.	CASSLGPLAAEAFF	TGTGCCAGCAGCCTGGGGCCTCTGGCGGCTGAAGCTTTCTTT
TRBJ2-7	TRBV28	.	CASSFYSYEQYF	TGTGCCAGCAGTTTCTACTCCTACGAGCAGTACTTC
TRBJ2-6	TRBV28	.	CASSFQARGSGANVLTF	TGTGCCAGCAGTTTTCAAGCAAGGGGCTCTGGGGCCAACGTCCTGACTTTC
TRBJ2-2	TRBV28	.	CASRTGTYTGELFF	TGTGCCAGCAGGACCGGGACCTACACCGGGGAGCTGTTTTTT
TRBJ2-2	TRBV2	TRBD1	CASSNRGWTGELFF	TGTGCCAGCAGTAACAGGGGTTGGACCGGGGAGCTGTTTTTT